This TCR beta chain is drawn from a study of Graves' ophthalmopathy and Graves' hyperthyroidism. The authors amplified TCR beta CDR3 regions from RNA transcripts. The library came from an HTBI-primed first-round RT-PCR and a second-round multiplex PCR. TCRdb re-called the multiplex PCR reads with MiXCR, one entry per CDR3 protein. The sample has around 670,000 distinct CDR3 sequences; approximately 40% are singletons. This clonotype was counted once. The germline CDR1 and CDR2 sequences are SNHLY and FYNNEI. The V end lost 6 bases, the J end lost 3 bases, and 23 bases lay between the germline ends. CDR3 length: 17 amino acids.

The material sequenced was peripheral blood. The sequence came from an adult man with Graves' ophthalmopathy. This rearrangement joins TRBV2 to TRBJ2-5, with a tentative D call TRBD1 (5 bases). The CDR3 here is CASSPLGPGERKETQYF. The CDR3 nucleotides are TGTGCCAGCAGCCCCCTGGGGCCCGGCGAACGGAAAGAGACCCAGTACTTC.